What follows is one TCR beta chain and its context. It may be a read error: a sequence one base away is much more abundant. The germline V gene has CDR1 LGHDT and CDR2 YNNKEL (reference sequence). This CDR3 is built from 15 residues. The V end was cut by 3 bases, the J end by 1 base, with 9 bases between. The sample is drawn from a study of T cells in Graves' hyperthyroidism and ophthalmopathy. The TCR beta CDR3 regions underwent amplification using RNA transcripts as the source. HTBI primers drove first-round RT-PCR of the TCR CDR3. TCRdb itself ran the multiplex PCR reads through MiXCR, one entry per CDR3 protein. The sample has a few hundred thousand distinct CDR3 sequences, approximately 14% seen once; the top ten hold under 7.5%. Investigators excluded patients with uncontrolled infection, other autoimmune disease, pregnancy or lactation. Each diagnosis was grounded in clinical symptoms, serum thyroxine and TRAb, thyroid ultrasound, and orbital computed tomography.

V usage is TRBV3-1 and J usage is TRBJ2-2, with no clear D. The sequence derives from a woman younger than 45 with Graves' hyperthyroidism. The specimen sequenced was blood. As DNA, the CDR3 is TGTGCCAGCAGCCACCCGGTCGGGAACACCGGGGAGCTGTTTTTT. Residues: CASSHPVGNTGELFF.